A single T cell receptor (beta chain) is shown here with its context. It has no known antigen specificity. No base-level quality is on record; no much larger clone is a single base apart. The donors belonged to the validation cohort of approximately 130 subjects, which was separate from the approximately 700-subject first cohort. The sample is drawn from a study of cytomegalovirus exposure and HLA in healthy donors (dated by TCRdb to 2016 to 2017). Context from the whole study: A later analysis indicated that the 100 to 150 validation repertoires were generated on the platform also employed for the 700 or so repertoires of the first cohort. The study aimed to test whether cataloging public T cell receptors could reveal signatures of past pathogen exposure. A separate validation cohort of approximately 130 different subjects was used in addition to the 666-subject first cohort. To predict cytomegalovirus infection status, the study combined high-throughput TCR immunosequencing, statistical association of individual TCRs with disease status, and machine learning.

What the work shows at the level of the full study, not this receptor alone: A later analysis lacked HLA typing for the validation cohort, so it scored co-occurrence in that cohort across all 110 or so repertoires. In vitro tests confirmed that three of the cytomegalovirus-associated TCR beta chains recognize cytomegalovirus antigens. The authors suggested that the approach could potentially be generalized to other disease states and immunological phenotypes. Cytomegalovirus status was reported to be diagnosed by the classifier with high specificity and sensitivity in both the original and validation cohorts. The study gave a list of 150 to 200 TCR beta chains associated with cytomegalovirus. Most TCR sequences were seen in very few donors, while some public TCRs were found in many individuals. Of the cluster scores, around 95% were above 0 in a later analysis, which found that TCRs clustered in the first cohort also tended to co-occur in the 120 validation repertoires.

Reading the germline V gene gives CDR1 MNHNS and CDR2 SASEGT. The CDR3 sequence holds 13 residues, the cysteine and phenylalanine included. The DNA shown is the 39-base CDR3, in frame from base 1. For this chain, trimming is 7 bases at the V end and 6 bases at the J end, and the number of junction bases without a gene match is 8. Receptors were amplified or captured by the immunoSEQ multiplex PCR assay. Turning to the authors' computational methods: A statistical classification framework was built to diagnose cytomegalovirus status from the catalog of TCR beta chain sequences. TCRdb retrieved this table from immuneACCESS and kept in-frame rearrangements only. Not all clones are present; in checked studies, unresolved V genes account for under half, and no reason is known for the remainder. The V and J calls and clone size are taken from that table; D and trimming were inferred from the DNA. This sample holds more than 95,000 clones; 85% to 95% were observed only once. 1% to 1.5% of the sample belongs to the ten largest clones.

This chain joins TRBV6-1 to TRBJ2-7; 8 bases in the junction line up with TRBD1. Sequencing was done on a sample of PBMCs. This TCR derives from a woman aged 18 to 35 in good health and CMV-seronegative. In nucleotide form, the sequence is TGTGCCAGCATCGACAGGGGATCTGGCGAGCAGTACTTC. Its translation reads: CASIDRGSGEQYF.